This TCR beta chain was captured by sequencing in a study of beta chain features in type 1 diabetes. Study-wide findings and caveats: TCRB CDR3 length was moderately but significantly reduced in all four CD4+ subsets of Type 1 diabetes patients. VDJ junctions from type 1 diabetes patients carried fewer insertions and larger deletions. The cDNA sequencing approach could over-represent high-TCR-expressing cells. The naive, central memory and Treg TCRB repertoires looked more alike in patients than they did in healthy donors.

Note on this clone: Antigen unknown.

Sorting based on CD45RO/CCR7/CD25/CD127/CD95/CD27 separated CD4+ naive, central memory, regulatory and stem cell-like memory cells. Since all of the isolated RNA was reverse transcribed, expressed TCRB transcripts were what got sequenced. Generated by immunoSEQ multiplex PCR, the TCRdb table keeps only in-frame clones and is missing some. The sample records hundreds of thousands of clones, about a tenth being singletons. The sequenced sample was naive CD4+ T cells from blood. The sequence was collected from a man aged 25 to 40 with type 1 diabetes.

The CDR3 DNA sequence: TGTGCCAGCAGCGGGAGGGGGGGACCCCGAGCAGATACGCAGTATTTT. Protein: CASSGRGGPRADTQYF. The V call is TRBV7-2, the J call TRBJ2-3; tentative D call: TRBD2 (7 bases). The CDR3 contains 16 residues. V lost 5 bases and J 4 bases, leaving 19 bases between the germline ends. The germline CDR1 and CDR2 sequences are SGHTA and FQGNSA.